One sample yielded the 4 T cell receptor beta chains listed below, sequenced in a study of blood T cell repertoires in COVID-19. The data were produced by immunoSEQ multiplex PCR, yet TCRdb's version contains in-frame clones alone and is incomplete. Here the sample spans tens of thousands of clones, around 90% being singletons. The material sequenced was peripheral blood. The receptors were gathered from a man at least 80 years old with acute or convalescent COVID-19.

This rearrangement joins TRBV14 to TRBJ1-4, with D tentatively TRBD1 (5 bases). The CDR3 has 15 amino acids. V lost 0 bases to trimming and J lost 5 bases, with 10 bases between them. Germline CDR1 and CDR2: SGHDN and FVKESK. CDR3 coding DNA: TGTGCCAGCAGCCAAGATAGGGCAGGGAATGAAAAACTGTTTTTT. Protein sequence: CASSQDRAGNEKLFF.

This rearrangement joins TRBV10-1 to TRBJ1-1, with D perhaps TRBD1 (5 bases). V was shortened by 8 bases and J by 2 bases, with 12 bases between the two germline ends. The CDR3 has 13 residues. The V gene's germline CDR1 is WNHNN and CDR2 SYGVQD (reference sequence). The CDR3 DNA reads TGCGCCAGCTCCGCAGGGTCCAACACTGAAGCTTTCTTT. Its translation is CASSAGSNTEAFF.

This clone was seen just once. This chain connects TRBV18 to TRBJ2-2; D remains unclear. The CDR3 is 13 amino acids. The V end lost 0 bases, the J end lost 6 bases, and 5 bases lay between the germline ends. Looked up from germline, CDR1 is KGHSH and CDR2 is LQKENI. The CDR3 DNA sequence: TGTGCCAGCTCACCACCGGCGGCCGGGGAGCTGTTTTTT. This codes for CASSPPAAGELFF. The variable domain in full, completed from reference TRBV18 and TRBJ2-2, reads NAGVMQNPRHLVRRRGQEARLRCSPMKGHSHVYWYRQLPEEGLKFMVYLQKENIIDESGMPKERFSAEFPKEGPSILRIQQVVRGDSAAYFCASSPPAAGELFFGEGSRLTVL.

The chain links TRBV2 to TRBJ2-3, with 9 bases identical to TRBD1. Germline V lookup: CDR1 SNHLY, CDR2 FYNNEI. The CDR3 sequence is 13 residues long. With V trimmed by 8 bases and J by 6 bases, 6 bases remained unmatched. The CDR3: CASVRDREDTQYF. The CDR3 DNA follows: TGTGCCAGCGTGCGGGACAGGGAGGATACGCAGTATTTT.